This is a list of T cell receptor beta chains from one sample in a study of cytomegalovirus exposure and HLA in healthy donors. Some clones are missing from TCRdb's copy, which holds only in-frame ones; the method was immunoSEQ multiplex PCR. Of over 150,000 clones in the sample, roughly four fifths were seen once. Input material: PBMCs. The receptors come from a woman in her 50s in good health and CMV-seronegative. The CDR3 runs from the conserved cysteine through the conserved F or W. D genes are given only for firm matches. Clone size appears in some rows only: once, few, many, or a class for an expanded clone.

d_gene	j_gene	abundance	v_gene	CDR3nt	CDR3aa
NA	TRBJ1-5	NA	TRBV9	TGTGCCAGCAGCGAGGAGGGTAGCAGGGATCAGCCCCAGCATTTT	CASSEEGSRDQPQHF
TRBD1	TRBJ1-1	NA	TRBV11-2	TGTGCCAGCAGCTCCCAGGGGGCGCACACTGAAGCTTTCTTT	CASSSQGAHTEAFF
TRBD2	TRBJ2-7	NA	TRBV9	TGTGCCAGCAGCGCCAGCGGGACTAGCGGGAGTTACGAGCAGTACTTC	CASSASGTSGSYEQYF
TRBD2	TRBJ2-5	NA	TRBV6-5	TGTGCCAGCAGTTACTCGTGGACTAGCGGGTTCAAGACCCAGTACTTC	CASSYSWTSGFKTQYF
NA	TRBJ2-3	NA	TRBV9	TGTGCCAGCAGCGTAGTTGGCAGTAGCACAGATACGCAGTATTTT	CASSVVGSSTDTQYF
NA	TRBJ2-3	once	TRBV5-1	TGCGCCAGCAGCTTGGGGGGGCGTGCAGATACGCAGTATTTT	CASSLGGRADTQYF
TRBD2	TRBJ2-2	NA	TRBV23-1	TGCGCCAGCAGTCATCCCCCAGCGGGGGGGAACACCGGGGAGCTGTTTTTT	CASSHPPAGGNTGELFF
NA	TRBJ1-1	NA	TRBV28	TGTGCCAGCAGTCAAGACTCAACAGGGGAAGCTTTCTTT	CASSQDSTGEAFF
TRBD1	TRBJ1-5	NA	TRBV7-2	TGTGCCAGCAGCTCCGGGACAGGGACTGATCAGCCCCAGCATTTT	CASSSGTGTDQPQHF
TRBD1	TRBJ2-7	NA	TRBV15	TGTGCCACCAGCAGAGATTGGGACAGCCTCTACGAGCAGTACTTC	CATSRDWDSLYEQYF
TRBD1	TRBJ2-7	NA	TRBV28	TGTGCCAGCAGCTCCGGACAGGGGAGCTACGAGCAGTACTTC	CASSSGQGSYEQYF
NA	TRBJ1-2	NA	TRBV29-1	TGCAGCGTTGAAGATTCCTGGGGGGGCAGGGATATCCCCTACACCTTC	CSVEDSWGGRDIPYTF
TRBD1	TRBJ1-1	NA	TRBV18	TGTGCCAGCTCACGGGACAGGGACACTGAAGCTTTCTTT	CASSRDRDTEAFF
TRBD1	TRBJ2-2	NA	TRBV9	TGTGCCAGCAGCGGTCAGGGGGCGAACACCGGGGAGCTGTTTTTT	CASSGQGANTGELFF
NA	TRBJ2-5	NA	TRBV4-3	TGCGCCAGCAGCCAAGAAGGGAGCGGAGTTCAAGAGACCCAGTACTTC	CASSQEGSGVQETQYF
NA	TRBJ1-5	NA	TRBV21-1	TGTGCCAGCAGCAAAGGGGGGACAGGGTTTAGAAGCAATCAGCCCCAGCATTTT	CASSKGGTGFRSNQPQHF
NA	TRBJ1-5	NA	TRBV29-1	TGCAGCGTTGAGGGAGGGCCTGGGGAGCCCCAGCATTTT	CSVEGGPGEPQHF
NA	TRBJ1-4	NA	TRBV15	TGTGCCACCAGCAGGGGCCTGGGGGGTACTAATGAAAAACTGTTTTTT	CATSRGLGGTNEKLFF
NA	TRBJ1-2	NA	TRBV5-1	TGCGCCAGCAGCTTAACGACCGGACTTAGCGATGGCTACACCTTC	CASSLTTGLSDGYTF
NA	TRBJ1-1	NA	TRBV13	TGTGCCAGCAGCCCCCCGGGGAACACTGAAGCTTTCTTT	CASSPPGNTEAFF
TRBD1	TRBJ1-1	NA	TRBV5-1	TGCGCCAGCAGCTTGGAAACAGGGGCCAGGATGGGGCGGGCTTTCTTT	CASSLETGARMGRAFF
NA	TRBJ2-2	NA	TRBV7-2	TGTGCCAGCAGATTTCGGAGGGCCGGGGAGCTGTTTTTT	CASRFRRAGELFF
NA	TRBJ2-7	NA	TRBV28	TGTGCCAGCAGCACTCGTATATACGAGCAGTACTTC	CASSTRIYEQYF
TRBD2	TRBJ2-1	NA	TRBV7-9	TGTGCCAGCAGCTTAGCGGGACTAGCGGACAATGAGCAGTTCTTC	CASSLAGLADNEQFF
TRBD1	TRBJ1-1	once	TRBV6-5	TGTGCCAGCAATTCAGGGGGTTTAAGCACTGAAGCTTTCTTT	CASNSGGLSTEAFF
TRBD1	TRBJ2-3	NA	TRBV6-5	TGTGCCAGCAGTTCCACGACAGGGAAGGGGGATACGCAGTATTTT	CASSSTTGKGDTQYF
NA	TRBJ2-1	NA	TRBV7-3	TGTGCCAGCAGCCCCCAATCAGGAGGGTTAGATGAGCAGTTCTTC	CASSPQSGGLDEQFF
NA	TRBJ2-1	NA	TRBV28	TGTGCCAGCAGTTTGGCCAATGAGCAGTTCTTC	CASSLANEQFF
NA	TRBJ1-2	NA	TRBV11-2	TGTGCCAGCAGCTTAGAGTTGGGGCCAACCATCTATGGCTACACCTTC	CASSLELGPTIYGYTF
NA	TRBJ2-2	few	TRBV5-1	TGCGCCAGCACGGAACAAACAGGGACCGGGGAGCTGTTTTTT	CASTEQTGTGELFF
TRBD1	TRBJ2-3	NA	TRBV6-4	TGTGCCAGCAGTCGCCGAGGGACAGGGGGCGGCACAGATACGCAGTATTTT	CASSRRGTGGGTDTQYF
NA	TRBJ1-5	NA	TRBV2	TGTGCCTCCCGAGGTGAGAGCAATCAGCCCCAGCATTTT	CASRGESNQPQHF
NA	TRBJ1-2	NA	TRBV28	TGTGCCAGCAGCCCCCCCGGAGCTAACTATGGCTACACCTTC	CASSPPGANYGYTF
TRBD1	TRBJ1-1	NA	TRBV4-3	TGCGCCAGCAGCCCGACAGGGGGAGCTGAAGCTTTCTTT	CASSPTGGAEAFF
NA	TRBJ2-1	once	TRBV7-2	TGTGCCAGCAGCCCCGGAAGGGGAAATGAGCAGTTCTTC	CASSPGRGNEQFF
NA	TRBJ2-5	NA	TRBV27	TGTGCCAGCATGCAGTATGGTCTACAGGCGGAAGAGACCCAGTACTTC	CASMQYGLQAEETQYF
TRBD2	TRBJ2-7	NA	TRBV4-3	TGCGCCAGCAGCCAGGGGGGGAACTCCTACGAGCAGTACTTC	CASSQGGNSYEQYF
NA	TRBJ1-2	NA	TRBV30	TGTGCCTGGAGGACCCAGGGGAGCTATGGCTACACCTTC	CAWRTQGSYGYTF
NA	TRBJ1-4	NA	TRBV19	TGTGCCAGTAGCTGGGGACTGGCAAAACTGTTTTTT	CASSWGLAKLFF
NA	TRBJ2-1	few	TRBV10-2	TGCGCCAGCAGTGGCTGGACTACCCCAGGGAATGAGCAGTTCTTC	CASSGWTTPGNEQFF
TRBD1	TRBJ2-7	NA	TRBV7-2	TGTGCCAGCAGCCCTCGGGACAGGACCTACGAGCAGTACTTC	CASSPRDRTYEQYF
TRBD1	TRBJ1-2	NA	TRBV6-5	TGTGCCAGCAGTTCCCCAGGGGGCTATGGCTACACCTTC	CASSSPGGYGYTF
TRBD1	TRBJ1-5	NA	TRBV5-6	TGTGCCAGCAGCAACCGGGACAGGGCGTATCAGCCCCAGCATTTT	CASSNRDRAYQPQHF
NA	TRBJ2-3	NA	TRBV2	TGTGCCAGCAGTGAAGCAGGGGCCGGAGATACGCAGTATTTT	CASSEAGAGDTQYF
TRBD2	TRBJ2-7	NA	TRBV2	TGTGCCAGCAGCCCCGCGGGCGGGGGATACGAGCAGTACTTC	CASSPAGGGYEQYF
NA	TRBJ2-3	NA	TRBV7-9	TGTGCCAGCAGCTTATTGGAGGAGAGCACAGATACGCAGTATTTT	CASSLLEESTDTQYF
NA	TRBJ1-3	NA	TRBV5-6	TGTGCCAGCAGCTTGTTTCACACTATCTCTGGAAACACCATATATTTT	CASSLFHTISGNTIYF
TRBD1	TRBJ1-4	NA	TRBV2	TGTGCCAGCAGTTCCGGGACAGGGGATGAAAAACTGTTTTTT	CASSSGTGDEKLFF
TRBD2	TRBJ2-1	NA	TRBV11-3	TGTGCCAGCAGCTTAGAGGCGGGAGAAGTTAGCAATGAGCAGTTCTTC	CASSLEAGEVSNEQFF
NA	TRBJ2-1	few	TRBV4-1	TGCGCCAGCAGCCAAGATCGCGATAGCTCAGATGAGCAGTTCTTC	CASSQDRDSSDEQFF
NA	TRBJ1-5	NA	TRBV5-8	TGTGCCAGCAGCCCACGGGATCAGCCCCAGCATTTT	CASSPRDQPQHF
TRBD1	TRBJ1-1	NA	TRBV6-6	TGTGCCAGCAGCACCACAGGGGACACTGAAGCTTTCTTT	CASSTTGDTEAFF
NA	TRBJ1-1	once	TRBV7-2	TGTGCCAGCAGCTTAAACAGCCCCACCGTGAACACTGAAGCTTTCTTT	CASSLNSPTVNTEAFF
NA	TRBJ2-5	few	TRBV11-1	TGTGCCAGCAGCTCCTCCGGCGGAGGGCGAGAGACCCAGTACTTC	CASSSSGGGRETQYF
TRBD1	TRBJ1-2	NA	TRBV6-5	TGTGCCAGCACCCAAGGGGACAGGGGGAACTATGGCTACACCTTC	CASTQGDRGNYGYTF
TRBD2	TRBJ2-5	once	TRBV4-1	TGCGCCAGCAGCCTTGGGCGGGGGGGCGATGCTACGGCCCAGTACTTC	CASSLGRGGDATAQYF
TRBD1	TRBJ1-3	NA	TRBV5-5	TGTGCCGGCAGCGTGCGACAGGGGGCTGGAAACACCATATATTTT	CAGSVRQGAGNTIYF
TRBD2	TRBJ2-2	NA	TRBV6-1	TGTGCCAGCAGTGATGAACGTTTGGGAGGGGAAGTTTTGGCCGGGGAGCTGTTTTTT	CASSDERLGGEVLAGELFF
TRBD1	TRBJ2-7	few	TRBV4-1	TGCGCCAGCGGGACAGCCTACGAGCAGTACTTC	CASGTAYEQYF
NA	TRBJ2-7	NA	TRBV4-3	TGCGCCAGCAGCCAAGACTGGTCCCGGTCCTTGTCTTACGAGCAGTACTTC	CASSQDWSRSLSYEQYF